Below, 5 T cell receptor beta chains from the same sample are listed, as sequenced in a study of post-analysis software for immune sequencing data. Whole-study results and caveats: Compared with controls, patients had more of 4 to 6 TRBV segments, including TRBV5-6, TRBV5-1 and TRBV20-1.

Antigens for these TCRs are unknown. Included in the TCR beta cDNA libraries were unique molecular identifiers. One entry per CDR3 protein, called by TCRdb with MiXCR from the PCR reads. The table lists around 400,000 distinct CDR3 sequences, approximately 38% of them singletons. Source material: blood. These receptor sequences come from a girl aged 10 to 17 with multiple sclerosis.

This clonotype was detected many times. V gene TRBV6-5 combines with J gene TRBJ2-7; D unresolved. This CDR3 spans 12 amino acids. The V end was cut by 5 bases, the J end by 4 bases, with 9 bases between. The germline V gene encodes CDR1 MNHEY and CDR2 SVGAGI. The CDR3 bases are TGTGCCAGCAGTCCCGACGGATACGAGCAGTACTTC. This translates into CASSPDGYEQYF.

CDR3 residues: CASSYRPLYEQYF. CDR3 DNA: TGTGCCAGCAGTTACCGGCCATTATACGAGCAGTACTTC. The chain joins TRBV6-6 to TRBJ2-7; the D is unclear. V lost 2 bases, J lost 4 bases, and 9 bases lay in between. The CDR3 is 13 residues long. CDR1 is MNHNY and CDR2 is SVGAGI in the germline V gene (reference sequence).

The genes are TRBV3-1 and TRBJ2-3; 9 bases match TRBD2. Trimming removed 3 bases from V and 1 base from J; junction bases left unmatched: 5. Germline V CDR1 and CDR2: LGHDT, YNNKEL (reference sequence). This CDR3 has 16 amino acids. The CDR3 here is CASSHETSGGTDTQYF. The CDR3 DNA follows: TGTGCCAGCAGCCATGAGACTAGCGGAGGCACAGATACGCAGTATTTT.

This clonotype was seen repeatedly, ten times or more. The chain uses TRBV7-9 and TRBJ2-7; D uncertain. V was pared by 2 bases and J by 1 base, with 9 bases between. This CDR3 spans 14 amino acids. The germline V gene has CDR1 SEHNR and CDR2 FQNEAQ (reference sequence). As DNA, the CDR3 is TGTGCCAGCAGCTTACGAGGCGCTTCCTACGAGCAGTACTTC. Protein product: CASSLRGASYEQYF.

There are a few counts of this clonotype. J is TRBJ2-5 and V is TRBV15; tentative D call: TRBD2 (5 bases). The CDR3 spans 16 residues. In germline, CDR1 is LNHNV, CDR2 YYDKDF (reference sequence). The V end was cut by 0 bases, the J end by 1 base, with 12 bases between. CDR3 DNA: TGTGCCACCAGCAGAGATCGAGGTCGGGGCCAAGAGACCCAGTACTTC. It is translated as CATSRDRGRGQETQYF.